One and the same sample provided the 23 T cell receptor beta chains below, sequenced in a study of regulatory T cells in long-lasting Graves disease. According to the study, TCR beta libraries were built with iRepertoire HTBI primers and CDR3-region Arm-PCR. One entry per CDR3 protein, called by TCRdb with MiXCR from the multiplex PCR reads. The sample lists hundreds of thousands of distinct CDR3 sequences, about 16% occurring once. Time point of the sample: newly diagnosed GD, antithyroid drugs for less than 3 months. The TCR library used RNA extracted from PBMCs. These data also featured in a second study, about T cells in Graves' hyperthyroidism and ophthalmopathy.

The specimen was peripheral blood mononuclear cells (PBMCs), collected at new diagnosis, from a patient treated with antithyroid drugs. The receptors originated from a woman aged 25 to 39 with Graves disease.

The genes are TRBV28 and TRBJ2-1, with D maybe TRBD1 (5 bases). Germline assignment: CDR1 MDHEN and CDR2 SYDVKM. The CDR3 consists of 16 residues. V was cut by 4 bases and J by 4 bases, with 17 bases left in between. This chain's CDR3 is CASSCRVSGVYNEQFF. The CDR3 DNA reads as TGTGCCAGCAGTTGCAGGGTCAGTGGGGTATACAATGAGCAGTTCTTC.

The chain recombines TRBV11-2 with TRBJ2-6; no clear D gene. V was pared by 0 bases and J by 2 bases, with 14 bases between. Germline CDR1 reads SGHAT; CDR2 reads FQNNGV. This CDR3 region has 18 residues. The CDR3 sequence: CASSLDLVVPAGANVLTF. The CDR3 DNA follows: TGTGCCAGCAGCTTAGATCTGGTGGTCCCTGCTGGGGCCAACGTCCTGACTTTC.

This clonotype was observed at least ten times. The chain recombines TRBV12-3 or TRBV12-4 with TRBJ1-1; D gene unclear. The germline V and J ends were trimmed by 6 bases and 1 base, with 9 bases remaining between them. The CDR3 spans 13 residues. The CDR3 nucleotides read TGTGCCAGCAGCCTGGTTCCGAACACTGAAGCTTTCTTT. Translated: CASSLVPNTEAFF.

V and J are TRBV11-2 and TRBJ2-7; D is tentatively TRBD1 or TRBD2 (6 bases each). The CDR3 runs to 14 residues. In germline, CDR1 is SGHAT, CDR2 FQNNGV. With 1 base removed from V and 9 bases from J, the gap between germline ends came to 16 bases. Written as DNA, the CDR3 is TGTGCCAGCAGCTTAGGGCGGCCGGGGGCATTGCAGTACTTC. Protein: CASSLGRPGALQYF.

This chain joins TRBV19 and TRBJ2-3, with D perhaps matching TRBD2 (5 bases). This CDR3 has 16 residues. In germline, CDR1 is LNHDA, CDR2 SQIVND (reference sequence). Trimming pared 7 bases from V and 2 bases from J, leaving 19 bases between. The CDR3 DNA follows: TGTGCCAGTAAGGCGAGGGCCGGGCGGAACACAGATACGCAGTATTTT. This encodes CASKARAGRNTDTQYF.

The sample holds a few counts of this clonotype. V and J are TRBV5-4 and TRBJ1-1, with unresolved D. Per germline, CDR1 SGHNT and CDR2 YYREEE (reference sequence). Between the trimmed V and J ends, which lost 1 base and 3 bases, there was a span of 13 bases. The CDR3 runs 15 residues. CDR3 sequence reads: CASSLRPLGDTEAFF. In DNA, the CDR3 is TGTGCCAGCAGCTTGAGACCGCTGGGAGACACTGAAGCTTTCTTT.

This rearrangement joins TRBV5-6 to TRBJ2-5; a weak D match, TRBD2 (5 bases). Germline CDR1 reads SGHDT; CDR2 reads YYEEEE. Trimming left V 0 bases short and J 5 bases short, with 14 bases between. This CDR3 is 15 amino acids long. CDR3 protein: CASSLGWGDEETQYF. The CDR3 DNA follows: TGTGCCAGCAGCTTGGGTTGGGGAGATGAGGAGACCCAGTACTTC.

This clonotype was detected many times. This chain joins TRBV6-2 or TRBV6-3 and TRBJ2-5; TRBD1 matches 9 bases. The germline gives CDR1 MNHEY, CDR2 SVGEGT. Trimming cost V 6 bases and J 4 bases; bases outside gene matches: 9. The CDR3 spans 15 residues. CDR3 sequence reads: CASSPQGAIGETQYF. Here the CDR3 DNA reads TGTGCCAGCAGCCCACAGGGGGCGATTGGAGAGACCCAGTACTTC.

This clonotype was detected ten times or more. V and J are TRBV20-1 and TRBJ2-7, with TRBD1 identical over 9 bases. The V gene's germline CDR1 is DFQATT and CDR2 SNEGSKA (reference sequence). The V gene end was trimmed by 7 bases and the J gene end by 3 bases; junction bases not matched to a gene: 1. This CDR3 has 11 residues. CDR3 residues: CSVGQGYEQYF. The CDR3 DNA sequence: TGCAGTGTGGGACAGGGCTACGAGCAGTACTTC.

V is TRBV7-9 and J is TRBJ1-2; D is perhaps TRBD1 (5 bases). Germline V gene sequence: CDR1 SEHNR, CDR2 FQNEAQ (reference sequence). The ends were cut back, 7 bases at V and 1 base at J, with 7 bases in the middle. The length of the CDR3 is 12 residues. The CDR3 reads CASKQVNYGYTF. Written as DNA, the CDR3 is TGTGCCAGCAAACAGGTTAACTATGGCTACACCTTC.

This clonotype was detected ten times or more. This chain joins TRBV6-1 and TRBJ2-1; the D gene is possibly TRBD2 (6 bases). The CDR3 has 14 residues. In germline, CDR1 is MNHNS, CDR2 SASEGT. With 6 bases removed from V and 0 bases from J, the gap between germline ends came to 9 bases. The CDR3 nucleotides read TGTGCCAGCAGGTGGGAGGCCTCCTACAATGAGCAGTTCTTC. Its translation is CASRWEASYNEQFF.

This clonotype showed up just a few times. The rearrangement links TRBV28 to TRBJ2-5; D unresolved. The V and J ends lost 6 bases and 5 bases respectively, with 10 bases between them. Germline CDR1 and CDR2: MDHEN and SYDVKM. The CDR3 runs to 12 residues. The CDR3 DNA reads as TGTGCCAGCAGGCCCAACGGGGAGACCCAGTACTTC. It is translated as CASRPNGETQYF.

In this sample, this clonotype turned up many times. This chain links TRBV5-1 with TRBJ2-7; TRBD2 matches at 13 bases. V lost 4 bases, J lost 5 bases, and 6 bases stayed unmatched. CDR1 is SGHRS, CDR2 YFSETQ, per germline. The CDR3 runs to 15 residues. The CDR3: CASSAWTSGGNEQYF. DNA for the CDR3: TGCGCCAGCAGCGCCTGGACTAGCGGGGGCAACGAGCAGTACTTC.

This clonotype came up many times. The chain joins TRBV6-5 to TRBJ1-5; D unclear. Germline V gives CDR1 MNHEY, CDR2 SVGAGI. This CDR3 has 13 amino acids. Between the trimmed V and J ends, which lost 0 bases and 6 bases, there was a span of 6 bases. CDR3 residues: CASSYSIGQPQHF. The CDR3 DNA reads TGTGCCAGCAGTTACTCGATCGGTCAGCCCCAGCATTTT.

The gene calls are TRBV11-2 and TRBJ2-1; the D gene is possibly TRBD2 (5 bases). The CDR3 contains 17 residues. V was pared by 5 bases and J by 5 bases, with 22 bases between. The germline V gene has CDR1 SGHAT and CDR2 FQNNGV. In DNA form, the CDR3 reads TGTGCCAGCAGCAAATTCCTACCCGGGATCGCGCACAATGAGCAGTTCTTC. Translation gives CASSKFLPGIAHNEQFF.

The V call is TRBV20-1, the J call TRBJ2-2; 8 nucleotides align to TRBD2. The CDR3 is 13 residues long. CDR1 DFQATT and CDR2 SNEGSKA come from the germline V gene (reference sequence). The J segment lost 6 bases and the V segment lost 6 bases, leaving 6 bases of the junction unmatched. CDR3 coding DNA: TGCAGTGCACCTGGACTAGCCGCCGGGGAGCTGTTTTTT. This sequence encodes CSAPGLAAGELFF.

There are many counts of this clonotype. The CDR3: CASASGDYEQYF. The CDR3 region has the DNA TGCGCCAGCGCGTCGGGAGACTACGAGCAGTACTTC. The genes are TRBV10-2 and TRBJ2-7; a weak D match, TRBD2 (6 bases). The germline V gene has CDR1 WSHSY and CDR2 SAAADI. The CDR3 is 12 residues long. V shed 8 bases and J shed 3 bases, with 11 bases lying between them.

The chain employs TRBV28 and TRBJ2-1; D gene uncertain. V was trimmed by 5 bases and J by 1 base, leaving 9 bases between them. Germline V gene lookup returns CDR1 MDHEN and CDR2 SYDVKM. The CDR3 has 14 residues. CDR3 loop: CASSGPDSYNEQFF. In nucleotides, the CDR3 is TGTGCCAGCAGTGGGCCGGATTCCTACAATGAGCAGTTCTTC.

The chain has TRBV29-1 and TRBJ2-7; D uncertain. Germline V gene lookup returns CDR1 SQVTM and CDR2 ANQGSEA. The CDR3 runs 13 residues. Trimming took off 5 bases at V and 0 bases at J, with 11 bases between the two ends. In DNA, the CDR3 is TGCAGCGTTTTCGGCAGTAACTCCTACGAGCAGTACTTC. Translating gives CSVFGSNSYEQYF.

The rearrangement joins TRBV6-4 to TRBJ1-3; D perhaps matches TRBD1 (5 bases). Per germline, CDR1 MRHNA and CDR2 SNTAGT. The CDR3 loop spans 15 amino acids. The V end was cut by 5 bases, the J end by 0 bases, with 11 bases between. The CDR3 reads CASSYGGGSGNTIYF. The CDR3 DNA follows: TGTGCCAGCAGTTATGGGGGAGGCTCTGGAAACACCATATATTTT.

Many counts were recorded for this clonotype. This sequence joins TRBV3-1 and TRBJ1-6; D is unclear. V was trimmed by 4 bases and J by 3 bases, leaving 1 base between them. This CDR3 spans 12 amino acids. Germline CDR1 reads LGHDT; CDR2 reads YNNKEL (reference sequence). The CDR3 DNA reads TGTGCCAGCAGCCGCTATAATTCACCCCTCCACTTT. Its translation is CASSRYNSPLHF.

This clonotype was seen a few times. The V gene is TRBV5-1, the J gene TRBJ1-6; tentative D call: TRBD1 (6 bases). Germline CDR1 reads SGHRS; CDR2 reads YFSETQ. With 7 bases removed from V and 4 bases from J, the gap between germline ends came to 21 bases. The CDR3 length is 17 residues. The CDR3 bases are TGCGCCAGCGCCCCGGCATCGGGGGCCGGGTATAATTCACCCCTCCACTTT. Residues: CASAPASGAGYNSPLHF.

This clonotype was recorded at least ten times. As DNA, the CDR3 is TGCAGTGCAGGACATGAATGGCGGATAGAGACCCAGTACTTC. Translating gives CSAGHEWRIETQYF. The chain is built from TRBV20-1 and TRBJ2-5; tentatively, D is TRBD1 (5 bases). The CDR3 has 14 residues. Germline V gene sequence: CDR1 DFQATT, CDR2 SNEGSKA (reference sequence). V dropped 6 bases and J dropped 4 bases, with 18 bases sitting between them.